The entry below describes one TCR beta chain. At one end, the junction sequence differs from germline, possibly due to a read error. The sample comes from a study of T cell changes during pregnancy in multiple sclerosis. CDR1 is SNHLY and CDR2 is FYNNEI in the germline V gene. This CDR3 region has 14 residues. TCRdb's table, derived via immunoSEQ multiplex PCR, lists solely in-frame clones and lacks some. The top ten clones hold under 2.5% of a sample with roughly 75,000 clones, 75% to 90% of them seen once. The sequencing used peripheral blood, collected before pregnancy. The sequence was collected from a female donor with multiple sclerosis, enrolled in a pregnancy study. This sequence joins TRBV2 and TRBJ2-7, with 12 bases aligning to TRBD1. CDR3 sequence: CASSHPGQGATGDF. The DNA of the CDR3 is TGTGCCAGCAGTCACCCGGGACAGGGGGCGACTGGGGACTTC.